This T cell receptor beta chain emerged from a study of T cell responses to AZD1222 COVID-19 vaccine. The method was immunoSEQ multiplex PCR; TCRdb's version includes in-frame clones alone and lacks a portion of them. The sample yields 100,000 or so clones, roughly 87% seen once. As concerns this clone: Its antigen remains unknown.

The study, taken as a whole, reports: AZD1222 recipients seropositive at baseline numbered only 5 to 7. Repertoire sampling happened only post peak T cell response. The donor cohort was predominantly white British with a female majority, and clonal diversity may have been underestimated.

V shed 0 bases and J shed 9 bases, with 7 bases lying between them. Germline lookup yields CDR1 GTSNPN and CDR2 SVGIG (reference sequence). The CDR3 has 11 residues. This specimen was peripheral blood, taken on day 0 of AZD1222 vaccination. The source of this sequence is an adult in good health. This chain links TRBV30 with TRBJ2-3; D uncertain. The CDR3 protein is CAWSVPQTQYF. The CDR3 bases are TGTGCCTGGAGTGTACCGCAAACGCAGTATTTT.